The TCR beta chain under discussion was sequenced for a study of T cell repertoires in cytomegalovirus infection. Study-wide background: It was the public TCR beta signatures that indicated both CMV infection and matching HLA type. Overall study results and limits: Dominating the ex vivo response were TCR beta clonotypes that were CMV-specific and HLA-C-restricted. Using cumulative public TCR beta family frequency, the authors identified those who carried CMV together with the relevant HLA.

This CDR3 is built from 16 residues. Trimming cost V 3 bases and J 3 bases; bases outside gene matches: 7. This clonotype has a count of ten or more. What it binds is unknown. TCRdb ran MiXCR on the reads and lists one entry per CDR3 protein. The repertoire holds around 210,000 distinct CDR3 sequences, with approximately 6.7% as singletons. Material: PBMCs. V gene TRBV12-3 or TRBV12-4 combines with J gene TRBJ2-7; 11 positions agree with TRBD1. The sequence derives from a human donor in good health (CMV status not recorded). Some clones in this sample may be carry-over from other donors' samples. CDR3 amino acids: CASSFFPGTGGYEQYF. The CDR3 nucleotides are TGTGCCAGCAGTTTTTTTCCCGGGACAGGGGGCTACGAGCAGTACTTC.